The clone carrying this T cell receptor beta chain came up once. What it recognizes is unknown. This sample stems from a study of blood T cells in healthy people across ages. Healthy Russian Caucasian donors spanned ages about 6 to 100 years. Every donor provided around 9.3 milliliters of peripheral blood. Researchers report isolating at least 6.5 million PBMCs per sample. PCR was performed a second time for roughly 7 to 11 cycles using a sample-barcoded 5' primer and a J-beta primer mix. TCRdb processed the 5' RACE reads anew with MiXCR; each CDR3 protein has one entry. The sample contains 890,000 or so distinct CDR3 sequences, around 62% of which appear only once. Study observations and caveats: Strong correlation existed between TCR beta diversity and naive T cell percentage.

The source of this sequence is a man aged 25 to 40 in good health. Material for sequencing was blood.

DNA of the CDR3: TGCGCCAGCAGCCAGGGACAGAGCCTAAATTCACCCCTCCACTTT. Its translation is CASSQGQSLNSPLHF. V gene TRBV5-1 combines with J gene TRBJ1-6; 7 nucleotides line up with TRBD1. Trimming cost V 4 bases and J 7 bases; bases outside gene matches: 8. The germline gives CDR1 SGHRS, CDR2 YFSETQ. The CDR3 is 15 amino acids.